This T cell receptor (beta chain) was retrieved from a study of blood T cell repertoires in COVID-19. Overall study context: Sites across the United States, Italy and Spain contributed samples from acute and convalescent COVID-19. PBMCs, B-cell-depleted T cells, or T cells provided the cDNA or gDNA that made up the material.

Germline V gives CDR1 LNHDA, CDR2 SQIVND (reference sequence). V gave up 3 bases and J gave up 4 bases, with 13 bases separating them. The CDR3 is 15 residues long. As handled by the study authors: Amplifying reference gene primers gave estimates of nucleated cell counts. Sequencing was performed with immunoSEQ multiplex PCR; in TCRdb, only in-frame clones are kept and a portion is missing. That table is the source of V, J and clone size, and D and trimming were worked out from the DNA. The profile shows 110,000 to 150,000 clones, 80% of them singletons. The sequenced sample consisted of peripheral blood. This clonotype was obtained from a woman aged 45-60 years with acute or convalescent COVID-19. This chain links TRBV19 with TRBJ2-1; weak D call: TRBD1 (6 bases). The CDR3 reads CASSMEQRGYNEQFF. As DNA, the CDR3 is TGTGCCAGTAGTATGGAACAGAGGGGGTACAATGAGCAGTTCTTC. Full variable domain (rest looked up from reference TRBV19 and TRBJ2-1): DGGITQSPKYLFRKEGQNVTLSCEQNLNHDAMYWYRQDPGQGLRLIYYSQIVNDFQKGDIAEGYSVSREKKESFPLTVTSAQKNPTAFYLCASSMEQRGYNEQFFGPGTRLTVL.